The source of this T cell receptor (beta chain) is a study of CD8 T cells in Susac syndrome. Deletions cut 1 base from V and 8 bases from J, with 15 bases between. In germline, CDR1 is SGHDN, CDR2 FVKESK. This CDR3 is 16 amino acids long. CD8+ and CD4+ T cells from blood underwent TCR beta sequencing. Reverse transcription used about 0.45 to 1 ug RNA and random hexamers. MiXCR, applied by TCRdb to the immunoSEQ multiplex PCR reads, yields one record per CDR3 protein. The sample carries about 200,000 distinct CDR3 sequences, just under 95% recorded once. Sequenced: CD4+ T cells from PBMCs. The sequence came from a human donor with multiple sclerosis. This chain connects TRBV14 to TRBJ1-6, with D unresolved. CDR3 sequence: CASSQGSPPRDSPLHF. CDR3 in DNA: TGTGCCAGCAGCCAAGGATCGCCCCCTAGGGATTCACCCCTCCACTTT.